This record looks at one T cell receptor (beta chain) sequence and its context. Generated by immunoSEQ multiplex PCR, the TCRdb table keeps only in-frame clones and is missing some. The sample lists 68,000 or so clones, roughly four fifths occurring once. This CDR3 is 15 amino acids long. Per germline, CDR1 SGHKS and CDR2 YYEKEE (reference sequence). The V and J ends lost 5 bases and 1 base, in that order; junction bases with no gene match: 8. The data were taken from a study of OX40 agonist ivuxolimab in advanced cancers. Across the whole study: Partial responses were achieved by three patients, of whom one had hepatocellular carcinoma and two had cutaneous melanoma.

The genes are TRBV5-5 and TRBJ2-7; TRBD1 aligns across 8 bases. This specimen was CD4+ or CD8+ T cells sorted from blood, taken in a trial of the OX40 agonist ivuxolimab. This receptor was taken from an adult with an advanced solid tumor such as melanoma, head and neck, liver or kidney cancer. CDR3 loop: CASRIDRGVSYEQYV. CDR3 DNA sequence: TGTGCCAGCAGAATAGACAGGGGCGTTTCCTACGAGCAGTACGTC.